This T cell receptor beta chain was captured by sequencing in a study of identical twins. A universal primer binding site was introduced by template switching. The final cDNA contained unique molecular identifiers. One entry per CDR3 protein, called by TCRdb with MiXCR from the 5' RACE reads. The profile shows roughly 630,000 distinct CDR3 sequences, around 7.4% of them singletons. The germline CDR1 and CDR2 sequences are MNHNS and SASEGT. V dropped 4 bases and J dropped 5; count of bases not matched to a gene: 5. The CDR3 contains 15 residues. This clonotype appeared a few times. The same sample was also used in a study of yellow fever vaccine responses in identical twins.

The chain employs TRBV6-1 and TRBJ2-7, with 13 bases lining up with TRBD2. Sequenced sample: PBMCs. The source of this sequence is a woman aged 18-30 years in good health. CDR3: CASSGRTSGSDEQYF. In nucleotides, the CDR3 is TGTGCCAGCAGTGGCCGGACTAGCGGGAGCGACGAGCAGTACTTC.